Presented here are 30 T cell receptor beta chains from one specimen sequenced in a study of blood T cell repertoires in COVID-19. Clones were sequenced by immunoSEQ multiplex PCR, and TCRdb holds only the in-frame ones, with some missing. The sample consists of 140,000 to 150,000 clones, roughly 85% of them appearing once. The sequenced sample was peripheral blood. These receptors were collected from a human donor with acute or convalescent COVID-19. The donor label of this sample is uncertain.

This clone was found many times. The rearrangement joins TRBV9 to TRBJ1-1; the match to TRBD1 covers 7 bases. The CDR3 extends over 14 amino acids. Germline V gene lookup returns CDR1 SGDLS and CDR2 YYNGEE. V was pared by 3 bases and J by 3 bases, with 5 bases of the junction left unmatched. The CDR3 DNA reads TGTGCCAGCAGCGCGGGAGGGGGCCACACTGAAGCTTTCTTT. This translates into CASSAGGGHTEAFF.

This rearrangement joins TRBV12-5 to TRBJ2-3, with a weak D call TRBD2 (6 bases). The V and J ends lost 0 bases and 2 bases respectively, with 24 bases between them. The CDR3 has 20 amino acids. Germline assignment: CDR1 LGHNT and CDR2 FRNRAP. The DNA for the CDR3 is TGTGCTAGTGGTTTGGTACCGAGCATAGCGGTCCCACGGTTCACAGATACGCAGTATTTT. Translating it yields CASGLVPSIAVPRFTDTQYF.

This chain connects TRBV30 to TRBJ2-3; D gene ambiguous. Trimming took 3 bases from V and 8 from J, leaving 12 bases between them. This CDR3 contains 12 residues. Germline values: CDR1 GTSNPN, CDR2 SVGIG (reference sequence). CDR3 amino acids: CAWRANLPTQYF. The DNA of the CDR3 is TGTGCCTGGAGAGCTAACTTACCTACGCAGTATTTT.

V usage is TRBV20-1 and J usage is TRBJ2-1; D uncertain. The CDR3 covers 14 residues. With 4 bases removed from V and 2 bases from J, the gap between germline ends came to 12 bases. The germline CDR1 and CDR2 sequences are DFQATT and SNEGSKA (reference sequence). DNA for the CDR3: TGCAGTGCTATTGAAACTATCCCCTACAATGAGCAGTTCTTC. Amino acids: CSAIETIPYNEQFF.

This chain joins TRBV2 and TRBJ1-2; TRBD1 agrees at 10 bases. Per the germline V gene, CDR1 is SNHLY and CDR2 is FYNNEI. After removal of 9 bases from V and 1 base from J, the junction contained 14 bases not matched to a gene. The CDR3 sequence is 17 residues long. CDR3 coding DNA: TGTGCCAGGGACGAGGGGGGACAGGGGAAGAGTAACTATGGCTACACCTTC. It specifies CARDEGGQGKSNYGYTF.

The V and J genes are TRBV2 and TRBJ1-1; the D is unclear. Germline-derived CDR1 and CDR2 are SNHLY and FYNNEI. V was trimmed by 10 bases and J by 3 bases, leaving 12 bases between them. CDR3 length: 12 residues. This chain's CDR3 is CATQSSDTEAFF. The CDR3 DNA is TGTGCCACACAGAGCTCCGACACTGAAGCTTTCTTT.

The CDR3 sequence is CASSYHLGQGINYGYTF. The CDR3 DNA reads TGTGCCAGCAGCTATCATTTGGGACAGGGGATTAACTATGGCTACACCTTC. V gene TRBV5-6 combines with J gene TRBJ1-2, with 10 bases aligning to TRBD1. Germline-derived CDR1 and CDR2 are SGHDT and YYEEEE. This CDR3 contains 17 residues. V was pared by 3 bases and J by 1 base, with 9 bases of the junction left unmatched.

The chain links TRBV3-1 (or the pseudogene TRBV3-2) to TRBJ2-5, with D tentatively TRBD1 (6 bases). Germline CDR1 LGHDT, CDR2 YNNKEL (reference sequence). The length of the CDR3 is 11 residues. With 5 bases removed from V and 5 bases from J, the gap between germline ends came to 6 bases. The CDR3 region has the DNA TGTGCCAGCAGCACAGGGGAGACCCAGTACTTC. It specifies CASSTGETQYF.

The J gene is TRBJ2-7, the V gene TRBV7-2, with D possibly being TRBD2 (7 bases). The CDR3 has 15 amino acids. The germline gives CDR1 SGHTA, CDR2 FQGNSA. Trimming cost V 5 bases and J 0 bases, with 14 bases left between them. CDR3 residues: CASSQGGGPSYEQYF. The DNA for the CDR3 is TGTGCCAGCAGCCAAGGGGGGGGCCCCTCCTACGAGCAGTACTTC.

The chain employs TRBV4-2 and TRBJ1-2; 7 nucleotides agree with TRBD1. Germline V gene data show CDR1 as LGHNA and CDR2 as YNFKEQ. Trimming took 1 base from V and 1 from J; bases not matched to a gene: 3. There are 15 residues in the CDR3. The CDR3, as DNA: TGTGCCAGCAGCCAAGCGACAGGGAGTAACTATGGCTACACCTTC. Its protein is CASSQATGSNYGYTF.

CDR3 bases: TGTGCCAGCAGGGCCAGGGGGTTCAGCAATCAGCCCCAGCATTTT. Amino acid sequence: CASRARGFSNQPQHF. The chain uses TRBV6-6 and TRBJ1-5, with 7 bases fitting TRBD1. V lost 6 bases and J lost 1; bases outside the gene matches: 6. Looked up from germline, CDR1 is MNHNY and CDR2 is SVGAGI (reference sequence). The CDR3 is 15 residues long.

The chain links TRBV3-1 (or the pseudogene TRBV3-2) to TRBJ2-5, with D tentatively TRBD2 (6 bases). The V gene lost 2 bases and the J gene lost 5 bases, with 15 bases spanning the gap. The CDR3 length is 15 residues. Germline CDR1 and CDR2: LGHDT and YNNKEL (reference sequence). The CDR3 region is CASSQSSSGGETQYF. As DNA, the CDR3 is TGTGCCAGCAGCCAATCCTCAAGTGGAGGGGAGACCCAGTACTTC.

V and J are TRBV19 and TRBJ2-3; 10 bases map to TRBD1. CDR3 length: 19 residues. V lost 2 bases, J lost 3 bases, and 14 bases stayed unmatched. Germline V gene sequence: CDR1 LNHDA, CDR2 SQIVND (reference sequence). The CDR3 protein is CASSIIGDRGRSWTDTQYF. The CDR3 nucleotides read TGTGCCAGTAGTATAATTGGCGACAGGGGGCGATCGTGGACAGATACGCAGTATTTT.

V gene TRBV7-3 combines with J gene TRBJ1-1; possible D gene TRBD1, 5 bases. Germline lookup yields CDR1 SGHTA and CDR2 FQGTGA. V lost 4 bases and J lost 2, with 11 bases in between. The CDR3 length is 14 residues. CDR3 bases: TGTGCCAGCAGCTCCCAGGGTGGTAACACTGAAGCTTTCTTT. Protein product: CASSSQGGNTEAFF.

The CDR3 nucleotides read TGTGCCAGCAGCTTAGAAAGGCTAGCGGCGTACAATGAGCAGTTCTTC. This sequence encodes CASSLERLAAYNEQFF. This chain joins TRBV11-2 and TRBJ2-1; TRBD2 aligns across 7 bases. CDR3 length: 16 amino acids. The V gene end was trimmed by 0 bases and the J gene end by 4 bases; junction bases not matched to a gene: 6. Germline V gives CDR1 SGHAT, CDR2 FQNNGV.

This clone occurred a few times. The V and J genes are TRBV6-5 and TRBJ1-2; D might be TRBD1 (6 bases). CDR1 and CDR2 from the germline V gene are MNHEY and SVGAGI. The length of the CDR3 is 15 residues. Between the trimmed V and J ends, which lost 5 bases and 0 bases, there was a span of 13 bases. The CDR3 region has the DNA TGTGCCAGCAGTACATCTTACAGGGCTAACTATGGCTACACCTTC. Protein sequence: CASSTSYRANYGYTF.

The rearrangement links TRBV19 to TRBJ1-1; TRBD1 matches at 9 bases. The CDR3 is made up of 11 amino acids. Per the germline V gene, CDR1 is LNHDA and CDR2 is SQIVND (reference sequence). Trimming cost V 7 bases and J 13 bases; bases outside gene matches: 7. CDR3 sequence reads: CASTSGTGYFF. The CDR3 DNA sequence: TGTGCCAGTACTTCCGGGACAGGGTATTTCTTT.

The genes are TRBV7-8 and TRBJ1-5; the D gene is possibly TRBD1 (6 bases). Germline CDR1 reads SGHVS; CDR2 reads FQNEAQ. V was cut by 5 bases and J by 4 bases, with 9 bases left in between. The CDR3 consists of 13 residues. The CDR3 protein is CASSPDRNQPQHF. In nucleotides, the CDR3 is TGTGCCAGCAGCCCGGACAGAAATCAGCCCCAGCATTTT.

V and J are TRBV18 and TRBJ1-4, with D hard to call. From germline, CDR1 is KGHSH and CDR2 LQKENI. CDR3 size: 13 residues. Trimming pared 2 bases from V and 5 bases from J, leaving 6 bases between. CDR3 nucleotides: TGTGCCAGCTCACCAGGGAGGAATGAAAAACTGTTTTTT. This encodes CASSPGRNEKLFF.

This chain joins TRBV24-1 and TRBJ2-7, with a possible D match to TRBD2 (6 bases). Trimming cost V 4 bases and J 3 bases, with 18 bases left between them. The CDR3 covers 16 residues. Germline V CDR1 and CDR2: KGHDR, SFDVKD. The CDR3 is CATSDSGETSIYEQYV. For the CDR3, the DNA is TGTGCCACCAGTGACTCGGGGGAGACTAGTATCTACGAGCAGTACGTC.

The gene calls are TRBV15 and TRBJ2-7; TRBD2 aligns across 13 bases. Trimming removed 5 bases from V and 1 base from J; junction bases left unmatched: 17. The CDR3 extends over 20 amino acids. From germline, CDR1 is LNHNV and CDR2 YYDKDF (reference sequence). For the CDR3, the DNA is TGTGCCACCAGCTACGGGGGCCGGACTAGCGGGAGAATTTGGTCCTACGAGCAGTACGTC. Residues: CATSYGGRTSGRIWSYEQYV.

This chain uses TRBV12-3 or TRBV12-4 with TRBJ1-2; 8 bases are a match to TRBD1. The CDR3 is 11 residues long. CDR3 protein: CATGGGGGYTF. CDR3 coding DNA: TGTGCTACAGGGGGTGGCGGCGGCTACACCTTC.

The J gene is TRBJ1-5, the V gene TRBV18, with D maybe TRBD1 (5 bases). The CDR3 runs 15 residues. Germline values: CDR1 KGHSH, CDR2 LQKENI. Trimming took off 3 bases at V and 3 bases at J, with 12 bases between the two ends. The DNA for the CDR3 is TGTGCCAGCTCACCGCAGGAGGGGCACAATCAGCCCCAGCATTTT. This sequence encodes CASSPQEGHNQPQHF.

The chain uses TRBV9 and TRBJ2-1, with D possibly matching TRBD1 (6 bases). With 4 bases removed from V and 3 bases from J, the gap between germline ends came to 14 bases. The CDR3 has 15 amino acids. Per germline, CDR1 SGDLS and CDR2 YYNGEE. The CDR3 region has the DNA TGTGCCAGCAGCCTCGAGGACAGATTCTACAATGAGCAGTTCTTC. Its protein product is CASSLEDRFYNEQFF.

The rearrangement uses TRBV10-3 and TRBJ1-2; D not certain. This CDR3 spans 13 amino acids. V shed 7 bases and J shed 13 bases, with 22 bases lying between them. Looked up from germline, CDR1 is ENHRY and CDR2 is SYGVKD. The CDR3 region is CAITQGGGVGSTF. The DNA for the CDR3 is TGTGCCATCACCCAAGGAGGTGGGGTGGGGAGCACCTTC.

With regard to this clone: One end of the junction varies from germline; a read error may be responsible. This sequence joins TRBV2 and TRBJ1-1; 9 nucleotides agree with TRBD1. The CDR3 covers 13 residues. CDR1 and CDR2 from the germline V gene are SNHLY and FYNNEI. Here the CDR3 DNA reads TGTGCCAGCACTGGGACAGGGAACGCTGAAGCTTTCTTT. Amino acids: CASTGTGNAEAFF.

The V call is TRBV18, the J call TRBJ1-5, with D possibly matching TRBD1 (6 bases). The germline gives CDR1 KGHSH, CDR2 LQKENI. The V and J ends lost 8 bases and 0 bases respectively, with 17 bases between them. The CDR3 spans 16 residues. The DNA of the CDR3 is TGTGCCAGCGGAGCGAAGGACAGTCATAGCAATCAGCCCCAGCATTTT. Amino acids: CASGAKDSHSNQPQHF.

The J gene is TRBJ2-2, the V gene TRBV29-1; weak D call: TRBD2 (5 bases). The CDR3 contains 14 residues. Germline assignment: CDR1 SQVTM and CDR2 ANQGSEA. V lost 4 bases and J 4 bases, leaving 13 bases between the germline ends. The CDR3 sequence: CSVGKFEGTGELFF. The CDR3 DNA follows: TGCAGCGTTGGGAAGTTTGAGGGCACCGGGGAGCTGTTTTTT.

Notes on this clone: The sample holds other DNA sequences that translate to the same CDR3. The chain is built from TRBV7-2 and TRBJ2-2, with TRBD1 identical over 8 bases. The J segment lost 2 bases and the V segment lost 0 bases, leaving 2 bases of the junction unmatched. The CDR3 covers 16 residues. Germline CDR1 reads SGHTA; CDR2 reads FQGNSA. Here the CDR3 DNA reads TGTGCCAGCAGCTTAGCCGGGACAGGAAACACCGGGGAGCTGTTTTTT. Protein: CASSLAGTGNTGELFF.

V usage is TRBV7-3 and J usage is TRBJ2-1; 15 bases match TRBD2. CDR3 size: 16 residues. V was pared by 5 bases and J by 10 bases, with 9 bases of the junction left unmatched. Germline loops: CDR1 SGHTA, CDR2 FQGTGA. The CDR3 coding sequence is TGTGCCAGCAGCCCATGGGGACTAGCGGGGGGTTCGGAGCAGTTCTTC. This sequence encodes CASSPWGLAGGSEQFF.